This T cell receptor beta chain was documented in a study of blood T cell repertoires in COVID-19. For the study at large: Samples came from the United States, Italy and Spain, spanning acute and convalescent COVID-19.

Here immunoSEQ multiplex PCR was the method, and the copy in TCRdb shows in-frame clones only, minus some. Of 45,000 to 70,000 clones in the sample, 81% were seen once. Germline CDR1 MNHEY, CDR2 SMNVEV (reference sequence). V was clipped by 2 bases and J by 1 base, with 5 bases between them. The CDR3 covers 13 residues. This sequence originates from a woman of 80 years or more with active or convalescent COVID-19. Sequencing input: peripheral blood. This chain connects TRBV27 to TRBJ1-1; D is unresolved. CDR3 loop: CASSLLGNTEAFF. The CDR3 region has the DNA TGTGCCAGCAGTTTACTAGGGAACACTGAAGCTTTCTTT.